The sequence of this T cell receptor (beta chain) was determined in a study of STAT5B mutations in CD4+ large granular lymphocyte leukemia. Findings of the study overall: No patients shared main leukemic clonotypes, though roughly 27% appeared at low frequency elsewhere. Without putative leukemic clones, patient CD4-sorted repertoires remained more clonal than healthy CD4+ repertoires. 8/27 top patient clones versus 2/35 control clones were TRBV06-family.

Original processing methods: The detection floor for productive clonotype frequency was 2.59 x 10-5. Produced via immunoSEQ multiplex PCR; TCRdb's table is partial and in-frame only. The V and J calls and the clone size are those of that table, but D and trimming were determined from the DNA. The table has approximately 30,000 clones, approximately 67% seen once; the top ten hold around 1.9%. Germline V gene data show CDR1 as SGHDT and CDR2 as YYEEEE. CDR3 size: 16 residues. V was shortened by 0 bases and J by 5 bases, with 15 bases between the two germline ends. As to this clone: Its specificity is unknown.

The chain employs TRBV5-6 and TRBJ2-1; D not resolved. The clonotype originates from a human donor in good health. Source material: CD4+ T cells from blood buffy coats. CDR3 loop: CASSLAVLALNNEQFF. CDR3 DNA: TGTGCCAGCAGCTTGGCGGTTTTAGCTCTGAACAATGAGCAGTTCTTC.